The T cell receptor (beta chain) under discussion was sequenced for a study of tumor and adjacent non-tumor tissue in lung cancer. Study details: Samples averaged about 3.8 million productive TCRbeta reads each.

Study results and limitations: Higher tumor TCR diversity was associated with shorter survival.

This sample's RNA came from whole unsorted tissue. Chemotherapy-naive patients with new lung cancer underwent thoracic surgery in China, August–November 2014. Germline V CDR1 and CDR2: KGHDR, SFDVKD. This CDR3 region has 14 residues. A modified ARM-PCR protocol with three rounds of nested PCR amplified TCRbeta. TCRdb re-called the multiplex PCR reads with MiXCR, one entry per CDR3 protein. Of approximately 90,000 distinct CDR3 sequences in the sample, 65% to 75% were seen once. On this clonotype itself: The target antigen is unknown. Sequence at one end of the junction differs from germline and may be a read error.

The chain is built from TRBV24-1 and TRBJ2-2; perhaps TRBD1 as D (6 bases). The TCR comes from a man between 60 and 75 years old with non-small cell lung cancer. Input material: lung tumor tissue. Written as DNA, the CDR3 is TGTACCACCAGTGCTGGGGGCCGCACCGGGGAGCTGTTTTTT. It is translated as CTTSAGGRTGELFF.